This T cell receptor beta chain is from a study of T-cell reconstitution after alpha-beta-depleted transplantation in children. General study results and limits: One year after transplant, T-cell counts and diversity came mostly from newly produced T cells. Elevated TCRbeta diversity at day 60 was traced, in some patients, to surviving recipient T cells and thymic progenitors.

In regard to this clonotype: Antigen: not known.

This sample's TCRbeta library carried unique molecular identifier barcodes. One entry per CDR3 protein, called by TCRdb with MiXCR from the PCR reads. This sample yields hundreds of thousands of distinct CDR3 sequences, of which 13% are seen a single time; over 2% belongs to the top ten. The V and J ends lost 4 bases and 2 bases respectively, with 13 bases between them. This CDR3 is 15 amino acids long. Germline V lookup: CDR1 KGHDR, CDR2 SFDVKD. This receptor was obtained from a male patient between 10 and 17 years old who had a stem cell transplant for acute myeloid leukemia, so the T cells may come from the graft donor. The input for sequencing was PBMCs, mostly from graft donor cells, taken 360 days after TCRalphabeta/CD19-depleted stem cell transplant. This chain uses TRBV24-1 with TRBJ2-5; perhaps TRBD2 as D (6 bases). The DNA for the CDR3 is TGTGCCACCAGTGACCGGACTGCGGGGCAAGAGACCCAGTACTTC. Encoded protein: CATSDRTAGQETQYF.